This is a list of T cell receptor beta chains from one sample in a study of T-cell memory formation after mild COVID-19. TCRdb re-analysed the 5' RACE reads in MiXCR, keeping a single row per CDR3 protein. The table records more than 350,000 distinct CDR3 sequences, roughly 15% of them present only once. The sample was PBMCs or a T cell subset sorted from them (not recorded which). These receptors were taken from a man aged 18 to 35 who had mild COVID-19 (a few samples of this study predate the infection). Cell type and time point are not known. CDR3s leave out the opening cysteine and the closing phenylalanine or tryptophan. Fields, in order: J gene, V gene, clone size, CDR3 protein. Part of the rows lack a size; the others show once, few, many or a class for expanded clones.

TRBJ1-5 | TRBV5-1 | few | ASSEGPASQPQH
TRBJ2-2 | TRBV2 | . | ASSDEPDNTGELF
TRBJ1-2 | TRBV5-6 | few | ASSATGGYGYT
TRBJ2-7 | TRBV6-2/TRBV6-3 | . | ASSPRVGEQY
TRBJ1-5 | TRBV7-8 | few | ASSLAHTGEGNQPQH
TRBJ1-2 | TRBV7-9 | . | ASSLGDSLYGYT
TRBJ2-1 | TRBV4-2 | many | ASRGGAEHNEQF
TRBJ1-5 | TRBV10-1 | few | ASSEFWWLQGSQPQH
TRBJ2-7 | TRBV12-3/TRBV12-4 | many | ASSRAGTGASEQY
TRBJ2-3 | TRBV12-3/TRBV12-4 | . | ASTPAGGSTDTQY
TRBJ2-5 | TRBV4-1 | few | ASSQGLLSGGAQKTQY
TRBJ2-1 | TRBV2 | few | ASKTYNEQF